Shown below are 9 T cell receptor beta chains from a single sample sequenced in a study of ipilimumab plus nivolumab after autologous stem cell transplantation. The protocol was immunoSEQ multiplex PCR, while the TCRdb copy is restricted to in-frame clones and leaves out a portion. Among 15,000 to 20,000 clones listed, approximately 85% were seen once. The sample here was PBMCs, taken in a trial of ipilimumab plus nivolumab as post-transplant consolidation. These receptors originate from a male donor with diffuse large B-cell lymphoma.

The genes are TRBV6-1 and TRBJ2-2; TRBD2 matches 13 bases. The CDR3 is made up of 18 amino acids. With V trimmed by 2 bases and J by 2 bases, 5 bases remained unmatched. Germline CDR1 reads MNHNS; CDR2 reads SASEGT. The CDR3 sequence is CASSESTSGGTNTGELFF. The CDR3 DNA reads TGTGCCAGCAGTGAATCGACTAGCGGGGGGACCAACACCGGGGAGCTGTTTTTT.

This clone was detected only a few times. This chain uses TRBV5-5 with TRBJ2-1; no firm D call. Germline lookup yields CDR1 SGHKS and CDR2 YYEKEE (reference sequence). V lost 1 base to trimming and J lost 6 bases, with 17 bases between them. The CDR3 sequence is 16 residues long. DNA for the CDR3: TGTGCCAGCAGCTTGTGGGTCGCTAGACCCGGCAATGAGCAGTTCTTC. Translating it yields CASSLWVARPGNEQFF.

By share of the sample, this clone is large. The genes are TRBV18 and TRBJ1-2; tentative D call: TRBD1 (6 bases). The V and J ends lost 7 bases and 2 bases respectively, with 17 bases between them. CDR3 length equals 15 residues. Germline V gene sequence: CDR1 KGHSH, CDR2 LQKENI. This CDR3 reads CASFSTGTTNYGYTF. The CDR3 nucleotides read TGTGCCAGCTTTTCTACCGGGACAACGAACTATGGCTACACCTTC. The full variable domain, completed using reference TRBV18 and TRBJ1-2, is NAGVMQNPRHLVRRRGQEARLRCSPMKGHSHVYWYRQLPEEGLKFMVYLQKENIIDESGMPKERFSAEFPKEGPSILRIQQVVRGDSAAYFCASFSTGTTNYGYTFGSGTRLTVV.

The table lists this clone with a count of one. The chain is built from TRBV11-3 and TRBJ2-5, with D perhaps matching TRBD2 (6 bases). Looked up from germline, CDR1 is SGHNT and CDR2 is YENEEA. Trimming shortened V by 5 bases and J by 2 bases, and 21 bases separated the two germline ends. The CDR3 length is 17 residues. In DNA, the CDR3 is TGTGCCAGCAGCCTCGCCCGCGGTAGCGGCATTCAAGAGACCCAGTACTTC. Amino acid sequence: CASSLARGSGIQETQYF.

This clone has a handful of counts. V is TRBV27 and J is TRBJ1-5, with 12 bases aligning to TRBD1. Per germline, CDR1 MNHEY and CDR2 SMNVEV (reference sequence). The trim removed 4 bases at V and 7 bases at J, leaving 11 bases unmatched. The CDR3 has 17 residues. CDR3 protein: CASSSNLGQGARQPQHF. For the CDR3, the DNA is TGTGCCAGCAGTTCGAACTTGGGACAGGGGGCGAGACAGCCCCAGCATTTT.

The chain recombines TRBV5-1 with TRBJ1-2, with a tentative D call TRBD1 (6 bases). CDR1 is SGHRS, CDR2 YFSETQ, per germline. V gave up 3 bases and J gave up 0 bases, with 12 bases separating them. The CDR3 covers 15 residues. CDR3 sequence (DNA): TGCGCCAGCAGCTCCGGGACACCTACTAACTATGGCTACACCTTC. It codes for CASSSGTPTNYGYTF.

The chain is built from TRBV6-5 and TRBJ2-5; D gene ambiguous. There are 13 residues in the CDR3. Per the germline V gene, CDR1 is MNHEY and CDR2 is SVGAGI. The germline V and J ends were trimmed by 2 bases and 5 bases, with 9 bases remaining between them. The CDR3 loop is CASSYGVGETQYF. The CDR3 DNA reads as TGTGCCAGCAGTTACGGCGTTGGGGAGACCCAGTACTTC.

The chain has TRBV29-1 and TRBJ1-5, with no clear D. Germline V gene sequence: CDR1 SQVTM, CDR2 ANQGSEA. There are 12 residues in the CDR3. Trimming stripped 4 bases from V and 3 bases from J, with 7 bases between. The CDR3 loop reads CSVGQTNQPQHF. Here the CDR3 DNA reads TGCAGCGTTGGTCAGACCAATCAGCCCCAGCATTTT.

The J gene is TRBJ1-6, the V gene TRBV27; D is uncertain. The V end was cut by 0 bases, the J end by 3 bases, with 12 bases between. The V gene's germline CDR1 is MNHEY and CDR2 SMNVEV (reference sequence). The CDR3 is made up of 17 amino acids. The CDR3 reads CASSLSVRAVYNSPLHF. The CDR3 nucleotides are TGTGCCAGCAGTTTATCCGTCCGGGCCGTCTATAATTCACCCCTCCACTTT.